The present TCR beta chain was sequenced within a study of OX40 agonist ivuxolimab in advanced cancers. Study-level information: Ivuxolimab, which is an agonistic anti-OX40 (CD134) antibody, was administered to the patients. General study results and limits: The authors also found low normalized T-cell clonal expansion in some nonresponders. CD4+ and CD8+ blood T cells expanded clonally by week 6 at 0.1 to 3.0 mg/kg.

Only in-frame clones appear in the TCRdb table, and some are missing; sequencing was by immunoSEQ multiplex PCR. This table holds 70,000 to 95,000 clones, around 92% found once. The CDR3 spans 16 residues. Germline V gives CDR1 KGHSH, CDR2 LQKENI. V lost 1 base, J lost 2 bases, and 15 bases lay in between. Blood samples were obtained at baseline, cycle 4 day 1, and cycle 7 day 1. About this clone: The antigen is not known.

The TCR originated in an adult with an advanced solid tumor such as melanoma, head and neck, liver or kidney cancer. The chain combines TRBV18 with TRBJ2-7, with D possibly TRBD1 on 6 matching bases. Material: CD4+ or CD8+ T cells sorted from blood, obtained in a trial of the OX40 agonist ivuxolimab. For the CDR3, the DNA is TGTGCCAGCTCACCACAGGGACAAACGCGCCCCTACGAGCAGTACTTC. It translates to CASSPQGQTRPYEQYF.